This TCR beta chain stems from a study of CD8 T cell repertoires and HIV-1 epitope variants. Study-level information: Each of Twenty-five Gag and Nef epitope peptides stimulated a separate culture.

Note on this clone: Its antigen is unidentified.

Repertoires were generated with immunoSEQ multiplex PCR, while TCRdb's copy carries only in-frame clones and drops some. The table includes about 5,000 clones, approximately 70% detected once. Germline V lookup: CDR1 SGHRS, CDR2 YFSETQ. Trimming took 1 base from V and 3 from J; bases not matched to a gene: 6. The CDR3 runs 17 residues. This sequence originates from a male donor with HIV. The rearrangement links TRBV5-1 to TRBJ2-3, with 12 positions matching TRBD2. Sample: cultured CD8+ T cells derived from PBMCs. The CDR3 DNA is TGCGCCAGCAGCTTGACCGGACTAGCGGGAACGACAGATACGCAGTATTTT. Protein: CASSLTGLAGTTDTQYF.